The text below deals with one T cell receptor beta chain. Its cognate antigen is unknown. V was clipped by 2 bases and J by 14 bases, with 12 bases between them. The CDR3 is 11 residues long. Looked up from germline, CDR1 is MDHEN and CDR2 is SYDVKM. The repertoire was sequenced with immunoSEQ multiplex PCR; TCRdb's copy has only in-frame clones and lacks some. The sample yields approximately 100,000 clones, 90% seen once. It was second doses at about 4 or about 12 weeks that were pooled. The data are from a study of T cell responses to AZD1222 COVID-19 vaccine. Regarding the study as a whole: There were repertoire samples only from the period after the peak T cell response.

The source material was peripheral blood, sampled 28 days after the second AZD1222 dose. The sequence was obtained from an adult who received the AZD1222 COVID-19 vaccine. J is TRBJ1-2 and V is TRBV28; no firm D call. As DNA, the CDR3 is TGTGCCAGCAGTTTAGTTGGCGGGAGGACCTTC. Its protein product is CASSLVGGRTF.